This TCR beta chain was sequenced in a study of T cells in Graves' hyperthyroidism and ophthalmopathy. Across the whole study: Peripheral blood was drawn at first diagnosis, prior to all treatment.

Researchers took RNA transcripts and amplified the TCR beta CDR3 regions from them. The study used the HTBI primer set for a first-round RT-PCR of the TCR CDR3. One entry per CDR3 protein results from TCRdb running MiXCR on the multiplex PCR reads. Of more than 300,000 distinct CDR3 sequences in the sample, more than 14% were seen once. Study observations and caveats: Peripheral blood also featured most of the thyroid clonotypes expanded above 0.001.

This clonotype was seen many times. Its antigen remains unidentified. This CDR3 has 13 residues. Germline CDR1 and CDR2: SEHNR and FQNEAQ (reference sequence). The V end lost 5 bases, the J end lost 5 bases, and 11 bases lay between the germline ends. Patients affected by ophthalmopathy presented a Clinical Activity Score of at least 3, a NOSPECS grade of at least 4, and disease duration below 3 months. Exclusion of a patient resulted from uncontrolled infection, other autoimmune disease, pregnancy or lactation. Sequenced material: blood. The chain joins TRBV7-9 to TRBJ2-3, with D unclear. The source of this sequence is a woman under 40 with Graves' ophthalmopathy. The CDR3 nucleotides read TGTGCCAGCAGCCCTAGGGCCGTAGATACGCAGTATTTT. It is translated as CASSPRAVDTQYF.